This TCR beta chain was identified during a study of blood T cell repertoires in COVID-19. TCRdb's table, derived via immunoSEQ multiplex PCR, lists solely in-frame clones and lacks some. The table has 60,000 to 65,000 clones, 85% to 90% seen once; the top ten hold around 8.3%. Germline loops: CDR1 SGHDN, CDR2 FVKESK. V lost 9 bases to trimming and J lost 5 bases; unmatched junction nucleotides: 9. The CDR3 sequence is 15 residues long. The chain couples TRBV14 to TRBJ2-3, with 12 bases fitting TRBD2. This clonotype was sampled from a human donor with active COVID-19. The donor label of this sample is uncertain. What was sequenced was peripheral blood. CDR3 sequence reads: CARGETSGSGDTQYF. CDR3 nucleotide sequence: TGTGCCAGGGGGGAGACTAGCGGGAGTGGAGATACGCAGTATTTT.